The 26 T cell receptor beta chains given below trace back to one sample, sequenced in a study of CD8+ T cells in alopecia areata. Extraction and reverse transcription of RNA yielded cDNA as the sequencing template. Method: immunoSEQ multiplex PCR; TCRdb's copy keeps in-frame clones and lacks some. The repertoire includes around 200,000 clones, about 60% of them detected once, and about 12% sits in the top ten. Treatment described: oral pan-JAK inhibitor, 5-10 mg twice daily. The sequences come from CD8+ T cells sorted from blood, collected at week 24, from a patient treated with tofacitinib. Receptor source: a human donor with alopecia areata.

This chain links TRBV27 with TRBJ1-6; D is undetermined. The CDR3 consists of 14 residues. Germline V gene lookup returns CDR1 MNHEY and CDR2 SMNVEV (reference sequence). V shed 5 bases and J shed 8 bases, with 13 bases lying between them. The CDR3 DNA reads TGTGCCAGCAGTCCATCACAGCGGGATTCACCCCTCCACTTT. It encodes CASSPSQRDSPLHF.

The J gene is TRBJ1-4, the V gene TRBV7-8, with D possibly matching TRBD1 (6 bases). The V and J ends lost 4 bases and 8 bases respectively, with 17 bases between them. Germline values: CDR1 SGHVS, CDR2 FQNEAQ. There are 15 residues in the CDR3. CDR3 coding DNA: TGTGCCAGCAGCTCGACAGGAGCCAACCTCGAAAAACTGTTTTTT. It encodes CASSSTGANLEKLFF.

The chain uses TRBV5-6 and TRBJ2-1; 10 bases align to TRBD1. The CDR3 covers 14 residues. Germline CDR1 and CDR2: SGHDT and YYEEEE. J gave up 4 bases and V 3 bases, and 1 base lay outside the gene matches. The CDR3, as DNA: TGTGCCAGCAGCTCGGGACAGGGGTACAATGAGCAGTTCTTC. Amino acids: CASSSGQGYNEQFF.

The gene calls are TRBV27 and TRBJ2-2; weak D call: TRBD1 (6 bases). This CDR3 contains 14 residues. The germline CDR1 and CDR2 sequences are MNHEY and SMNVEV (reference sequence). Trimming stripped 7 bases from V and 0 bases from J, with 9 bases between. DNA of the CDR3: TGTGCCAGCATGAGGGGGTCGAACACCGGGGAGCTGTTTTTT. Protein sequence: CASMRGSNTGELFF.

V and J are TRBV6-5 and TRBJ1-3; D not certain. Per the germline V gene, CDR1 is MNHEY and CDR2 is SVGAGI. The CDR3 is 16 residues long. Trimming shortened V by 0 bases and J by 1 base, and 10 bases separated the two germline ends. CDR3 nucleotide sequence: TGTGCCAGCAGTTACTCAGGGTTGGAGTCTGGAAACACCATATATTTT. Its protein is CASSYSGLESGNTIYF.

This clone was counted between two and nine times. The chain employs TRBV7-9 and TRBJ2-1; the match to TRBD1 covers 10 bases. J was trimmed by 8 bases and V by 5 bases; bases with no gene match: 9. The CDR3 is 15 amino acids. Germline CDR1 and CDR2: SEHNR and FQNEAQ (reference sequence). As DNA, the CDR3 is TGTGCCAGCAGCACACCGGGACAGGGGATCCATGAGCAGTTCTTC. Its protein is CASSTPGQGIHEQFF.

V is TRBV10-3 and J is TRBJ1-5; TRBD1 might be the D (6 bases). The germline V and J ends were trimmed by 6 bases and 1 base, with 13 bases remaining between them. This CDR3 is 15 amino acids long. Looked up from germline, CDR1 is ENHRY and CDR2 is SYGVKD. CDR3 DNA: TGTGCCATCAGGGACGGGGGGGCGAGCAATCAGCCCCAGCATTTT. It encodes CAIRDGGASNQPQHF.

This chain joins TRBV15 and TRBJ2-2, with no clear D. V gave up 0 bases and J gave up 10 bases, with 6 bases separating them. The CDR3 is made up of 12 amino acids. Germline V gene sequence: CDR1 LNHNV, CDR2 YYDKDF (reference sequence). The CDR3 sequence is CATSRDTPELFF. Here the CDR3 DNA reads TGTGCCACCAGCAGAGATACCCCGGAGCTGTTTTTT.

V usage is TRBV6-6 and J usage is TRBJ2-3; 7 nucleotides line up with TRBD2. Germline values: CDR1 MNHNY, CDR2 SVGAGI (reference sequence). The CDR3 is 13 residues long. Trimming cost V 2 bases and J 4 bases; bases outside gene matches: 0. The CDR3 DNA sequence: TGTGCCAGCAGTTACGCGGGGGCAGATACGCAGTATTTT. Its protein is CASSYAGADTQYF.

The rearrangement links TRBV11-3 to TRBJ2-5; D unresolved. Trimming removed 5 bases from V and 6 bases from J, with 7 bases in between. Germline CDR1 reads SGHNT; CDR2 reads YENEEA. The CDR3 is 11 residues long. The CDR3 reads CASSLGKTQYF. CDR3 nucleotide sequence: TGTGCCAGCAGCCTGGGGAAGACCCAGTACTTC.

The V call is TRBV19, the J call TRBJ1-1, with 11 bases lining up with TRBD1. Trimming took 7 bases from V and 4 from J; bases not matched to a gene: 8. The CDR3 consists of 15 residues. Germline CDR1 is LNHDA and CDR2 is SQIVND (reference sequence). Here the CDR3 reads CASTHYGTGGTEAFF. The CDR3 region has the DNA TGTGCCAGTACTCATTACGGGACAGGGGGCACTGAAGCTTTCTTT.

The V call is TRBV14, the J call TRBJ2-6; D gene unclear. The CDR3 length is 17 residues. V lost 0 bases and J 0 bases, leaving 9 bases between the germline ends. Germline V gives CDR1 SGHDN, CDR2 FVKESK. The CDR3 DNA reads TGTGCCAGCAGCCAAGAGGCGGAATACTCTGGGGCCAACGTCCTGACTTTC. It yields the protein CASSQEAEYSGANVLTF. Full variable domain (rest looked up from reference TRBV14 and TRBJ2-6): EAGVTQFPSHSVIEKGQTVTLRCDPISGHDNLYWYRRVMGKEIKFLLHFVKESKQDESGMPNNRFLAERTGGTYSTLKVQPAELEDSGVYFCASSQEAEYSGANVLTFGAGSRLTVL.

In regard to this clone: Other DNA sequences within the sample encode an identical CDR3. The CDR3 loop is CASSPLAGDGYTF. In DNA form, the CDR3 reads TGTGCCAGCAGCCCCTTGGCGGGGGACGGCTACACCTTC. The V call is TRBV14, the J call TRBJ1-2; D is perhaps TRBD1 (5 bases). CDR3 length: 13 amino acids. Per the germline V gene, CDR1 is SGHDN and CDR2 is FVKESK. The V end was cut by 4 bases, the J end by 8 bases, with 14 bases between.

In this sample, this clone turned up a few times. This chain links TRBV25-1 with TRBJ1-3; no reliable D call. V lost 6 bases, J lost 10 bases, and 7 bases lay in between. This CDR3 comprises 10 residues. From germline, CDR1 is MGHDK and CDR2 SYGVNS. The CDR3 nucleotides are TGTGCCAGCAGCGATAAAACCATATATTTT. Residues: CASSDKTIYF.

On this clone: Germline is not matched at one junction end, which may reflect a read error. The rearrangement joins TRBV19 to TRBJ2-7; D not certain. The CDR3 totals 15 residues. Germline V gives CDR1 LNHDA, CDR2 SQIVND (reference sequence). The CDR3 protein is CASSPLDEPSYERYF. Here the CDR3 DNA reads TGTGCCAGTAGTCCCCTCGACGAACCATCCTACGAGCGGTACTTC.

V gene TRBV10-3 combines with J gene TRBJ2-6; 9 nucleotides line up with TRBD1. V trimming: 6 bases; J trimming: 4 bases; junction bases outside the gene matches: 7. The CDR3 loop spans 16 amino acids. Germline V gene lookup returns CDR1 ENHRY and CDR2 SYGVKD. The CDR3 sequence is CAIRGDRVSGANVLTF. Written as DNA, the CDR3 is TGTGCCATCAGGGGGGACAGGGTCTCCGGGGCCAACGTCCTGACTTTC.

The CDR3 is CAISESGTGGSYGYTF. In nucleotides, the CDR3 is TGTGCCATCAGTGAGTCGGGGACAGGGGGCTCCTATGGCTACACCTTC. The gene calls are TRBV10-3 and TRBJ1-2, with TRBD1 identical over 12 bases. The CDR3 has 16 amino acids. Germline V lookup: CDR1 ENHRY, CDR2 SYGVKD. With 0 bases clipped from V and 4 bases from J, the junction kept 3 bases outside the gene matches.

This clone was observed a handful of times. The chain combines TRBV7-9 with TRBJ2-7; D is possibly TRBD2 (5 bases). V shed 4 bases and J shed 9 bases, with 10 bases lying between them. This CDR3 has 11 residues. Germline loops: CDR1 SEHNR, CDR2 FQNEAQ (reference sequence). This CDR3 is CASSSEGWQYF. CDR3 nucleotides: TGTGCCAGCAGCTCCGAGGGCTGGCAGTACTTC.

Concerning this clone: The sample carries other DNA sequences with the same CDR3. The CDR3 DNA sequence: TGTGCCAGCAGTGGGGGGTACGAGCAGTACTTC. Translated, it gives CASSGGYEQYF. The gene calls are TRBV2 and TRBJ2-7, with D perhaps given as TRBD1 or TRBD2 (5 bases each). The CDR3 is 11 amino acids. The V end was cut by 4 bases, the J end by 4 bases, with 5 bases between. In germline, CDR1 is SNHLY, CDR2 FYNNEI.

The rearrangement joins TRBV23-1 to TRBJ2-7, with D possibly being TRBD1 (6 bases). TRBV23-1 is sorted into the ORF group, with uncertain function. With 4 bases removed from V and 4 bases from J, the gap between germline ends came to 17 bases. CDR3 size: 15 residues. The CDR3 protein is CASSPPWQGFYEQYF. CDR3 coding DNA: TGCGCCAGCAGTCCTCCTTGGCAGGGGTTTTACGAGCAGTACTTC.

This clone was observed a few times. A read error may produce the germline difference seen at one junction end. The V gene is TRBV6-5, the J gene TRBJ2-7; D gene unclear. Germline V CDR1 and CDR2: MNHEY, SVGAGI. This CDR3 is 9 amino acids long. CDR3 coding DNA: TGTGCCAGCAGTTACGTTGGGGACTTC. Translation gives CASSYVGDF.

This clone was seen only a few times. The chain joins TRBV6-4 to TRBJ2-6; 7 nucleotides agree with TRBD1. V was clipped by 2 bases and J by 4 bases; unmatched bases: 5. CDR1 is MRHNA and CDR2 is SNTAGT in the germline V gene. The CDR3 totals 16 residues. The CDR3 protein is CASSDRQGSGANVLTF. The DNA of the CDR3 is TGTGCCAGCAGTGACCGACAGGGTTCCGGGGCCAACGTCCTGACTTTC.

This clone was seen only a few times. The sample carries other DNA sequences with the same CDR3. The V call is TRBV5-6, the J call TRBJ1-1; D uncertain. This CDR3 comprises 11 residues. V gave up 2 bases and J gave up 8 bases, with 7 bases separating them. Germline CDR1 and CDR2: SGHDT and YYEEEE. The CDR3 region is CASSLGREAFF. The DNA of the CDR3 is TGTGCCAGCAGCTTAGGTAGAGAAGCTTTCTTT.

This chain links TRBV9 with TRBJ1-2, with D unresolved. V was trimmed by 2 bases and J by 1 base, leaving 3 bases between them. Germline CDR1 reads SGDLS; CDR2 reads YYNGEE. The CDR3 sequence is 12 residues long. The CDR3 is CASSVNNYGYTF. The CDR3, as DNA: TGTGCCAGCAGCGTCAATAACTATGGCTACACCTTC. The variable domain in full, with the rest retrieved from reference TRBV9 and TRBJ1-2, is DSGVTQTPKHLITATGQRVTLRCSPRSGDLSVYWYQQSLDQGLQFLIQYYNGEERAKGNILERFSAQQFPDLHSELNLSSLELGDSALYFCASSVNNYGYTFGSGTRLTVV.

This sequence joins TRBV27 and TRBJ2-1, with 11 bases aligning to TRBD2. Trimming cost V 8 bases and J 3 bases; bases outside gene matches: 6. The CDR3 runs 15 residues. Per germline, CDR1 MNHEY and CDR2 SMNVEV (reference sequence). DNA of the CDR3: TGTGCCAGCCTAGCGGGGGGCAGAAACTACAATGAGCAGTTCTTC. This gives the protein CASLAGGRNYNEQFF.

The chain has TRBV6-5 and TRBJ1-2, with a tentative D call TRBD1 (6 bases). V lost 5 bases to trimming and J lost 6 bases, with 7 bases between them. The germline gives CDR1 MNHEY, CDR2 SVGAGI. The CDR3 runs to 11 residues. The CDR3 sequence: CASSTGNGYTF. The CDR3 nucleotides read TGTGCCAGCAGTACAGGGAATGGCTACACCTTC.